The clone carrying this T cell receptor beta chain came up a few times. The target antigen is unknown. An end of the junction does not agree with germline; a read error may underlie this. These data are taken from a study of tumor and adjacent non-tumor tissue in lung cancer. The overall study: Aged about 31 to 80 years, patients included 10 men and several women with stage I to III disease. On average, productive TCRbeta reads reached around 4 million per sample.

RNA was extracted from bulk tissue without any cell sorting. More than 3 cm separated this lung sample from the edge of the tumor. TCRbeta libraries were built with three rounds of nested PCR, modified from ARM-PCR. TCRdb reanalysed the multiplex PCR reads using MiXCR and keeps one entry per CDR3 protein. The sample lists about 86,000 distinct CDR3 sequences; more than 75% were seen once. The CDR3 contains 16 residues. Germline values: CDR1 SGHAT, CDR2 FQNNGV. Study-wide results and caveats: Tumor tissue had significantly higher TCR diversity than normal lung. In normal lung, the top 100 clones were significantly more dominant than in tumor.

This chain links TRBV11-2 with TRBJ2-1, with 9 bases that match TRBD1. This TCR derives from a woman aged 45-59 years with non-small cell lung cancer. Specimen: distant non-tumor lung tissue. The CDR3 spells CACSLESGQGFTEQFF. Written as DNA, the CDR3 is TGTGCCTGCAGCTTGGAGTCGGGACAGGGATTCACTGAGCAGTTCTTC.